This TCR beta chain emerged from a study of CD8 T cells in Susac syndrome. The multiple sclerosis controls, all treatment-naive patients, had relapsing-remitting disease that was stable or active. Reverse transcription of 0.5 to 1 ug RNA was performed with random hexamers. Amplification of TCR beta CDR3 across 54 Vbeta and 13 Jbeta was performed with immunoSEQ multiplex PCR. Using its own MiXCR run on the immunoSEQ multiplex PCR reads, TCRdb lists one record per CDR3 protein. Of roughly 120,000 distinct CDR3 sequences listed, just under 95% are singletons. Notes on this clonotype: Antigen unknown.

The study's findings and limits: As the study acknowledged, the number of individuals who were part of its TCR sequencing and HLA analysis was relatively small.

From germline, CDR1 is MNHEY and CDR2 SVGEGT. CDR3 length equals 16 residues. V was pared by 5 bases and J by 1 base, with 17 bases between. Sequenced sample: CD4+ T cells from PBMCs. This TCR came from a human donor with multiple sclerosis. The J gene is TRBJ1-1, the V gene TRBV6-2 or TRBV6-3, with D possibly TRBD1 on 6 matching bases. The CDR3 DNA is TGTGCCAGCAGTCCACAGACCGGGACAAAGAACACTGAAGCTTTCTTT. This sequence encodes CASSPQTGTKNTEAFF.